One sample yielded the 16 T cell receptor beta chains listed below, sequenced in a study of regulatory T cells in long-lasting Graves disease. Combining iRepertoire HTBI primers with Arm-PCR of CDR3 regions, the authors built TCR beta libraries. Each CDR3 protein is one row after TCRdb ran MiXCR on the multiplex PCR reads. The table shows about half a million distinct CDR3 sequences, with less than 25% occurring only once. Time point here: persistent/refractory GD, antithyroid drugs over 5 years with positive TRAb. The TCR library was prepared using RNA isolated from PBMCs. The specimen comprised peripheral blood mononuclear cells (PBMCs), sampled when the disease was refractory, from a patient treated with antithyroid drugs. Every receptor here comes from a female donor with Graves disease.

The sample holds many counts of this clonotype. The V gene is TRBV28, the J gene TRBJ1-2, with a possible D match to TRBD1 (6 bases). The CDR3 consists of 15 residues. Germline V CDR1 and CDR2: MDHEN, SYDVKM. The V and J ends lost 6 bases and 3 bases respectively, with 17 bases between them. The DNA of the CDR3 is TGTGCCAGCAGATCAACTTCAGGGGCCGACTATGGCTACACCTTC. It encodes CASRSTSGADYGYTF.

This clonotype was picked up a small number of times. The chain recombines TRBV7-9 with TRBJ2-5, with TRBD2 as a possible D gene (6 bases). The CDR3 runs 13 residues. The V and J ends lost 1 base and 5 bases respectively, with 8 bases between them. The germline V gene encodes CDR1 SEHNR and CDR2 FQNEAQ (reference sequence). In nucleotides, the CDR3 is TGTGCCAGCAGCTTAGACAGCGGGGAGACCCAGTACTTC. Encoded protein: CASSLDSGETQYF.

This chain joins TRBV5-5 and TRBJ1-1; TRBD1 matches 9 bases. CDR3 length equals 15 residues. CDR1 and CDR2 (germline): SGHKS, YYEKEE (reference sequence). V lost 4 bases and J lost 4; bases outside the gene matches: 8. The chain's CDR3 is CASSQRQGGGTEAFF. The CDR3 region has the DNA TGTGCCAGCAGCCAACGACAGGGGGGAGGCACTGAAGCTTTCTTT.

This rearrangement joins TRBV20-1 to TRBJ2-5; 8 bases match TRBD1. Germline V gives CDR1 DFQATT, CDR2 SNEGSKA (reference sequence). Trimming took 8 bases from V and 4 from J; bases not matched to a gene: 6. This CDR3 is 12 amino acids long. The DNA for the CDR3 is TGCAGTACCAGGGGGCAGTCAGAGACCCAGTACTTC. It codes for CSTRGQSETQYF.

The chain carries TRBV7-9 and TRBJ2-5; 8 bases are shared with TRBD2. This CDR3 is 17 amino acids long. With 3 bases clipped from V and 5 bases from J, the junction kept 14 bases outside the gene matches. The V gene's germline CDR1 is SEHNR and CDR2 FQNEAQ (reference sequence). Here the CDR3 reads CASSFAPPGLGYETQYF. In DNA, the CDR3 is TGTGCCAGCAGCTTTGCACCTCCGGGACTAGGGTACGAGACCCAGTACTTC.

Concerning this clonotype: A read error is possible here, since a much larger clone lies one base away. V gene TRBV13 combines with J gene TRBJ1-1, with TRBD1 matching over 7 bases. CDR1 PRHDT and CDR2 FYEKMQ come from the germline V gene (reference sequence). This CDR3 is 12 amino acids long. The CDR3 nucleotides are TGTGTCAGCAGCGGGACACAGGGGAAAGCTTTCTTT. Its translation is CVSSGTQGKAFF.

This sequence joins TRBV7-2 and TRBJ2-2; perhaps TRBD1 as D (6 bases). Germline V gene sequence: CDR1 SGHTA, CDR2 FQGNSA. This CDR3 spans 17 amino acids. Trimming cost V 0 bases and J 0 bases, with 11 bases left between them. CDR3 bases: TGTGCCAGCAGCTTAGCTTCGACAGGAACGAACACCGGGGAGCTGTTTTTT. Its translation is CASSLASTGTNTGELFF.

A few counts support this clonotype. The V gene is TRBV7-2, the J gene TRBJ2-3, with TRBD2 as a possible D gene (6 bases). CDR1 is SGHTA, CDR2 FQGNSA, per germline. Trimming shortened V by 6 bases and J by 2 bases, and 12 bases separated the two germline ends. The CDR3 has 14 residues. The CDR3, as DNA: TGTGCCAGCAGAGAGGGCGGGATCACAGATACGCAGTATTTT. Translating it yields CASREGGITDTQYF.

This chain uses TRBV10-3 with TRBJ1-6; D call uncertain. This CDR3 is built from 14 residues. CDR1 and CDR2 from the germline V gene are ENHRY and SYGVKD. Between the trimmed V and J ends, which lost 4 bases and 7 bases, there was a span of 11 bases. This CDR3 reads CAISVEHQNSPLHF. CDR3 coding DNA: TGTGCCATCAGTGTCGAACACCAGAATTCACCCCTCCACTTT.

This clonotype turned up a few times. V usage is TRBV27 and J usage is TRBJ1-2, with D maybe TRBD1 (5 bases). The germline V gene has CDR1 MNHEY and CDR2 SMNVEV (reference sequence). Trimming removed 5 bases from V and 4 bases from J, with 14 bases in between. This CDR3 contains 14 residues. In nucleotides, the CDR3 is TGTGCCAGCAGTCCCCGGGACGCCAGCTATGGCTACACCTTC. Translated: CASSPRDASYGYTF.

This clonotype was observed many times. V is TRBV12-3 or TRBV12-4 and J is TRBJ1-1, with 7 positions matching TRBD1. The CDR3 is 14 amino acids. Trimming took 6 bases from V and 1 from J; bases not matched to a gene: 5. The chain's CDR3 is CASRSPGGNTEAFF. CDR3 DNA sequence: TGTGCCAGCAGATCCCCAGGGGGGAACACTGAAGCTTTCTTT.

At least ten counts were recorded for this clonotype. The germline gene is not matched at one end of the junction; a read error may be the cause. The chain couples TRBV24-1 to TRBJ2-3; TRBD2 agrees at 11 bases. Looked up from germline, CDR1 is KGHDR and CDR2 is SFDVKD. The CDR3 sequence is 15 residues long. The CDR3 loop reads CATSDLAGGTGTQYF. The CDR3 DNA follows: TGTGCCACCAGTGACCTAGCGGGGGGAACAGGTACGCAGTATTTT.

The chain joins TRBV12-5 to TRBJ2-5; 13 bases align to TRBD2. V lost 1 base, J lost 4 bases, and 15 bases stayed unmatched. Germline V lookup: CDR1 LGHNT, CDR2 FRNRAP. The length of the CDR3 is 20 residues. CDR3 residues: CASGLGITSGGASFRETQYF. In DNA form, the CDR3 reads TGTGCTAGTGGTTTGGGGATCACTAGCGGGGGGGCCTCTTTCCGAGAGACCCAGTACTTC.

This clonotype is a singleton in its sample. A much larger clone differs from this one at a single base, so this may be a read error. This sequence joins TRBV13 and TRBJ2-7; D ambiguous. Germline V gene sequence: CDR1 PRHDT, CDR2 FYEKMQ (reference sequence). The CDR3 covers 12 residues. Deletions cut 1 base from V and 6 bases from J, with 7 bases between. DNA for the CDR3: TGTGCCAGCAGCTTAGAAAGGCCCGAGCAGTACTTC. Translated, it gives CASSLERPEQYF.

J is TRBJ2-7 and V is TRBV4-3, with D possibly being TRBD1 (6 bases). CDR3 size: 15 residues. The V end was cut by 4 bases, the J end by 3 bases, with 16 bases between. Germline lookup yields CDR1 LGHNA and CDR2 YSLEER. The CDR3 loop is CASSLGWTAYYEQYF. The CDR3 nucleotides read TGCGCCAGCAGCCTTGGATGGACAGCTTACTACGAGCAGTACTTC.

This chain connects TRBV4-1 to TRBJ2-5; D call uncertain. This CDR3 contains 15 residues. Germline CDR1 is MGHRA and CDR2 is YSYEKL. The germline V and J ends were trimmed by 1 base and 7 bases, with 16 bases remaining between them. The CDR3 DNA is TGCGCCAGCAGCCAAGTTGTTCGTCAGTTAGGGACCCAGTACTTC. Translation: CASSQVVRQLGTQYF.